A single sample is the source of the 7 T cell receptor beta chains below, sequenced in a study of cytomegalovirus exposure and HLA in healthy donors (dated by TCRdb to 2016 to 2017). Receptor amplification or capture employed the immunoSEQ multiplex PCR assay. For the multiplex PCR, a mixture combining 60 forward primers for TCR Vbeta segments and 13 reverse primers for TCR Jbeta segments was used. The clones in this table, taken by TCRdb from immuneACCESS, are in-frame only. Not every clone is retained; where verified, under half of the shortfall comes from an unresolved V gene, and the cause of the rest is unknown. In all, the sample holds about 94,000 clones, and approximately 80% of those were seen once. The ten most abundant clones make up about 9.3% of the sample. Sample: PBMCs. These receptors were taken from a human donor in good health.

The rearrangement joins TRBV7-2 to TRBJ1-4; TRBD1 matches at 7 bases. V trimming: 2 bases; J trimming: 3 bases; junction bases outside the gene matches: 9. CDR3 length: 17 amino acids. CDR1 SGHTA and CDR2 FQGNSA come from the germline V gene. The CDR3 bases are TGTGCCAGCAGCTTATACGGAGGGGGCGATCCTAATGAAAAACTGTTTTTT. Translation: CASSLYGGGDPNEKLFF. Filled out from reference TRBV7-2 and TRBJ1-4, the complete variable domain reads GAGVSQSPSNKVTEKGKDVELRCDPISGHTALYWYRQSLGQGLEFLIYFQGNSAPDKSGLPSDRFSAERTGGSVSTLTIQRTQQEDSAVYLCASSLYGGGDPNEKLFFGSGTQLSVL.

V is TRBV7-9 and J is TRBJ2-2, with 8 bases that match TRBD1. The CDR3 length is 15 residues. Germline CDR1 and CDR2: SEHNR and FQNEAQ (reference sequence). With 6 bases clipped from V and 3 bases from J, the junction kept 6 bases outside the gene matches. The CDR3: CASSPTGAYTGELFF. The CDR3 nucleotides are TGTGCCAGCAGTCCGACAGGGGCCTACACCGGGGAGCTGTTTTTT.

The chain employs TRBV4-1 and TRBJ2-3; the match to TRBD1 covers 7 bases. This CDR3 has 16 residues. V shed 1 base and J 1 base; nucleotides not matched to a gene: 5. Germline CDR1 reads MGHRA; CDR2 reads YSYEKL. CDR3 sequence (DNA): TGCGCCAGCAGCCAAGTCCAGGGGGTGGGCACAGATACGCAGTATTTT. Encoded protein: CASSQVQGVGTDTQYF.

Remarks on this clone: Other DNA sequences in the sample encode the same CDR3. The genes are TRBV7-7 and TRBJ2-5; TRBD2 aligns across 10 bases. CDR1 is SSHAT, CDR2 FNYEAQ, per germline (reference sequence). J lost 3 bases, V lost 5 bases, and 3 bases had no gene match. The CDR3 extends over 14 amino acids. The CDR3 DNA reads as TGTGCCAGCAGCACCGGACTAGCGGAAGAGACCCAGTACTTC. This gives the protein CASSTGLAEETQYF.

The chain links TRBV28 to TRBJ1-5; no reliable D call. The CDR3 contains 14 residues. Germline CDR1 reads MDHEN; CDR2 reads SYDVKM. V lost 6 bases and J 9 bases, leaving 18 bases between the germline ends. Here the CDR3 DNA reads TGTGCCAGCAGCTCCCCAGGAGAAGGGAGGCCCCAGCATTTT. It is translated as CASSSPGEGRPQHF.

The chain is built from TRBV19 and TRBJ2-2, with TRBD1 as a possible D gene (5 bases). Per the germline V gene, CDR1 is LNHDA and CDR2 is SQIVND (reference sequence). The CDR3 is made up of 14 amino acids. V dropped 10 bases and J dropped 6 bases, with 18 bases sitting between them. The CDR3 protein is CATKGQPVPGELFF. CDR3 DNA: TGTGCCACTAAAGGACAACCCGTCCCCGGGGAGCTGTTTTTT.

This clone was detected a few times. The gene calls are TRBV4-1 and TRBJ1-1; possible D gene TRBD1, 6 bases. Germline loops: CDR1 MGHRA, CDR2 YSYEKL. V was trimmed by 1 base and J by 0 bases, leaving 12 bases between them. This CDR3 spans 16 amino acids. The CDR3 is CASSQAPGAMNTEAFF. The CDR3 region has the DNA TGCGCCAGCAGCCAAGCCCCAGGGGCGATGAACACTGAAGCTTTCTTT.